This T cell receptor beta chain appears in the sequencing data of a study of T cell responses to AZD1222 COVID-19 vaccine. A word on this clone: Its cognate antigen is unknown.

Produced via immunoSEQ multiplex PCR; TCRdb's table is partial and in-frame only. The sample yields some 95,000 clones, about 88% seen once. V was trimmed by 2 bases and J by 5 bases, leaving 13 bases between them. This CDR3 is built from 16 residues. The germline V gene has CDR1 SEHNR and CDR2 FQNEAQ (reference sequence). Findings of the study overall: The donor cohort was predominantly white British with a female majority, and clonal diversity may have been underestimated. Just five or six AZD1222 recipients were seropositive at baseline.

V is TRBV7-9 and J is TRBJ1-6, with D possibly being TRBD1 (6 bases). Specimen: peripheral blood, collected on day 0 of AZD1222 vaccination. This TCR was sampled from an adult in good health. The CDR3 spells CASSLYRTENNSPLHF. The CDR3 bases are TGTGCCAGCAGCTTATATCGGACAGAGAATAATTCACCCCTCCACTTT.